This note documents a single T cell receptor beta chain sequence. The CDR3 is made up of 14 amino acids. The V end lost 10 bases, the J end lost 1 base, and 14 bases lay between the germline ends. CDR1 LNHDA and CDR2 SQIVND come from the germline V gene (reference sequence). This record belongs to a study of blood T cell repertoires in COVID-19. Looking at the study overall: PBMCs, B-cell-depleted T cells, or T cells provided the cDNA or gDNA that made up the material.

The method was immunoSEQ multiplex PCR; TCRdb's version includes in-frame clones alone and lacks a portion of them. The sample carries 150,000 to 200,000 clones, about 81% recorded once. What was sequenced was peripheral blood. The TCR was taken from a woman over 75 with acute or convalescent COVID-19. The chain is built from TRBV19 and TRBJ2-1; possible D gene TRBD1, 6 bases. CDR3: CATEQGLSYNEQFF. The CDR3 DNA reads as TGTGCCACTGAACAGGGCCTATCCTACAATGAGCAGTTCTTC.